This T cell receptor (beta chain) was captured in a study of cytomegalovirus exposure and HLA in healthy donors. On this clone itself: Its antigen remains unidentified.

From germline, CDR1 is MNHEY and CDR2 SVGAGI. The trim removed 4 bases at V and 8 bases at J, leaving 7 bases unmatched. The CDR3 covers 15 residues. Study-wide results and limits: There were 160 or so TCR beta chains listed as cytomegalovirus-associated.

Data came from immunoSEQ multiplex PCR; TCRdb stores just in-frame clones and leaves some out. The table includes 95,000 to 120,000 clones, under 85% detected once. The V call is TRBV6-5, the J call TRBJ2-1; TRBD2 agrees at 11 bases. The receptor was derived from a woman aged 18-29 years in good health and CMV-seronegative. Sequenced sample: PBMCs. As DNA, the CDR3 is TGTGCCAGCAGTTTCACTAGCGGGGGACAAGATGAGCAGTTCTTC. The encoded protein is CASSFTSGGQDEQFF.